These 16 T cell receptor beta chains share one sample of origin, sequenced in a study of neurological immune-mediated disorders. One entry per CDR3 protein results from TCRdb running MiXCR on the 5' RACE reads. The sample lists fewer than 40,000 distinct CDR3 sequences; more than 4.5% were seen once. Sequenced: CD4+ T cells from blood. The source is a man younger than 35 in good health.

This clonotype was counted ten times or more. J is TRBJ2-2 and V is TRBV5-1; TRBD1 aligns across 8 bases. Germline values: CDR1 SGHRS, CDR2 YFSETQ. Trimming cost V 4 bases and J 6 bases; bases outside gene matches: 14. CDR3 length: 17 residues. CDR3 DNA: TGCGCCAGCAGCCCGGGGCTGCGGACAGGGTCACCCGGGGAGCTGTTTTTT. The encoded protein is CASSPGLRTGSPGELFF.

The chain couples TRBV7-2 to TRBJ2-7; 8 bases agree with TRBD2. Germline V gene sequence: CDR1 SGHTA, CDR2 FQGNSA. V was pared by 5 bases and J by 6 bases, with 12 bases of the junction left unmatched. The CDR3 has 15 residues. CDR3 DNA sequence: TGTGCCAGCAGCCACGGGGGGCAGCGGGGGTTCGAGCAGTACTTC. Protein product: CASSHGGQRGFEQYF.

This clonotype was counted at least ten times. The V and J genes are TRBV6-5 and TRBJ2-6; D unclear. There are 14 residues in the CDR3. The V gene's germline CDR1 is MNHEY and CDR2 SVGAGI. Trimming pared 0 bases from V and 4 bases from J, leaving 4 bases between. CDR3: CASSYSSGANVLTF. Here the CDR3 DNA reads TGTGCCAGCAGTTACTCGTCGGGGGCCAACGTCCTGACTTTC.

This clonotype has ten or more counts. This chain connects TRBV5-1 to TRBJ2-3, with 8 positions matching TRBD2. CDR3 length equals 16 residues. Trimming at V came to 4 bases and at J to 1 base, leaving 8 bases not matched to a gene. CDR1 and CDR2 (germline): SGHRS, YFSETQ. In DNA form, the CDR3 reads TGCGCCAGCAGCCCCTTTGCGGGGGGAGGCACAGATACGCAGTATTTT. This translates into CASSPFAGGGTDTQYF.

This clonotype was recorded many times. The chain employs TRBV2 and TRBJ2-7; D possibly corresponds to TRBD1 (5 bases). The CDR3 runs to 15 residues. Germline CDR1 reads SNHLY; CDR2 reads FYNNEI. V lost 4 bases to trimming and J lost 2 bases, with 15 bases between them. In nucleotides, the CDR3 is TGTGCCAGCAGTGCTGGGCAGGGAACAACCTACGAGCAGTACTTC. Protein: CASSAGQGTTYEQYF.

This clonotype was recorded at least ten times. The gene calls are TRBV20-1 and TRBJ1-2, with TRBD1 as a possible D gene (6 bases). The CDR3 runs to 13 residues. The V gene lost 6 bases and the J gene lost 2 bases, with 13 bases spanning the gap. CDR1 and CDR2 (germline): DFQATT, SNEGSKA (reference sequence). The CDR3 loop reads CSAGGYINYGYTF. The CDR3 nucleotides read TGCAGTGCGGGGGGCTACATAAACTATGGCTACACCTTC.

This clonotype showed up many times. The chain carries TRBV5-1 and TRBJ1-5, with D hard to call. V lost 1 base to trimming and J lost 5 bases, with 7 bases between them. CDR1 and CDR2 from the germline V gene are SGHRS and YFSETQ. The CDR3 is 13 amino acids. CDR3 protein: CASSLHVDQPQHF. The CDR3 coding sequence is TGCGCCAGCAGCTTGCACGTCGATCAGCCCCAGCATTTT.

This clonotype has at least ten counts. The genes are TRBV7-2 and TRBJ2-3; D unclear. The germline V gene encodes CDR1 SGHTA and CDR2 FQGNSA. The CDR3 contains 14 residues. Trimming cost V 5 bases and J 8 bases, with 17 bases left between them. Written as DNA, the CDR3 is TGTGCCAGCAGCCCTCAGGTGGGCACCGGTACGCAGTATTTT. This gives the protein CASSPQVGTGTQYF.

This clonotype was counted at least ten times. The rearrangement joins TRBV12-3 or TRBV12-4 to TRBJ1-1; TRBD1 might be the D (5 bases). The germline V and J ends were trimmed by 8 bases and 0 bases, with 13 bases remaining between them. This CDR3 comprises 14 residues. The CDR3 reads CASVTGLMNTEAFF. The CDR3, as DNA: TGTGCCAGCGTTACGGGACTCATGAACACTGAAGCTTTCTTT.

This clonotype was recorded many times. The V gene is TRBV20-1, the J gene TRBJ1-5; D is unclear. Looked up from germline, CDR1 is DFQATT and CDR2 is SNEGSKA (reference sequence). Trimming pared 5 bases from V and 4 bases from J, leaving 9 bases between. There are 12 residues in the CDR3. The CDR3 reads CSASDGNQPQHF. CDR3 in DNA: TGCAGTGCTTCAGACGGGAATCAGCCCCAGCATTTT.

This clonotype has ten or more counts. This chain connects TRBV20-1 to TRBJ2-3; D might be TRBD2 (6 bases). The ends were cut back, 3 bases at V and 1 base at J, with 8 bases in the middle. From germline, CDR1 is DFQATT and CDR2 SNEGSKA (reference sequence). This CDR3 is built from 13 residues. DNA for the CDR3: TGCAGTGCTAGTCCGGGGGGCACAGATACGCAGTATTTT. Residues: CSASPGGTDTQYF.

The table lists this clonotype with many counts. The chain is built from TRBV7-9 and TRBJ1-6; TRBD1 matches 7 bases. This CDR3 comprises 15 residues. Germline trimming cut 5 bases from V and 10 bases from J; bases unmatched to any gene: 11. Germline assignment: CDR1 SEHNR and CDR2 FQNEAQ (reference sequence). The CDR3 sequence is CASSGQGGERSPLHF. The CDR3 bases are TGTGCCAGCAGCGGTCAAGGGGGCGAAAGATCACCCCTCCACTTT.

This clonotype was detected many times. The J gene is TRBJ2-7, the V gene TRBV5-1, with D hard to call. The V end was cut by 0 bases, the J end by 5 bases, with 3 bases between. Germline CDR1 SGHRS, CDR2 YFSETQ. The CDR3 has 11 amino acids. The CDR3 spells CASSLGDEQYF. In DNA, the CDR3 is TGCGCCAGCAGCTTGGGGGACGAGCAGTACTTC.

In its sample, this clonotype was seen many times. J is TRBJ2-6 and V is TRBV7-8, with D hard to call. This CDR3 spans 17 amino acids. Germline V CDR1 and CDR2: SGHVS, FQNEAQ. V was cut by 1 base and J by 4 bases, with 14 bases left in between. The CDR3 loop is CASSLVPRPSGANVLTF. In DNA form, the CDR3 reads TGTGCCAGCAGCTTAGTGCCCAGGCCTTCGGGGGCCAACGTCCTGACTTTC.

The sample holds many counts of this clonotype. This chain uses TRBV5-1 with TRBJ2-3; TRBD1 aligns across 8 bases. V trimming: 0 bases; J trimming: 5 bases; junction bases outside the gene matches: 14. Per the germline V gene, CDR1 is SGHRS and CDR2 is YFSETQ. This CDR3 has 18 amino acids. CDR3 coding DNA: TGCGCCAGCAGCTTGGCCTCAGGGGGCGGCCTTCGTGGAGATACGCAGTATTTT. As protein: CASSLASGGGLRGDTQYF.

The sample holds many counts of this clonotype. This chain uses TRBV2 with TRBJ2-4; D may be TRBD1 (6 bases). This CDR3 is 14 amino acids long. The germline V gene encodes CDR1 SNHLY and CDR2 FYNNEI. V lost 3 bases and J lost 1, with 7 bases in between. The CDR3, as DNA: TGTGCCAGCAGTGACGGACAGGCCAAAAACATTCAGTACTTC. Translating it yields CASSDGQAKNIQYF.